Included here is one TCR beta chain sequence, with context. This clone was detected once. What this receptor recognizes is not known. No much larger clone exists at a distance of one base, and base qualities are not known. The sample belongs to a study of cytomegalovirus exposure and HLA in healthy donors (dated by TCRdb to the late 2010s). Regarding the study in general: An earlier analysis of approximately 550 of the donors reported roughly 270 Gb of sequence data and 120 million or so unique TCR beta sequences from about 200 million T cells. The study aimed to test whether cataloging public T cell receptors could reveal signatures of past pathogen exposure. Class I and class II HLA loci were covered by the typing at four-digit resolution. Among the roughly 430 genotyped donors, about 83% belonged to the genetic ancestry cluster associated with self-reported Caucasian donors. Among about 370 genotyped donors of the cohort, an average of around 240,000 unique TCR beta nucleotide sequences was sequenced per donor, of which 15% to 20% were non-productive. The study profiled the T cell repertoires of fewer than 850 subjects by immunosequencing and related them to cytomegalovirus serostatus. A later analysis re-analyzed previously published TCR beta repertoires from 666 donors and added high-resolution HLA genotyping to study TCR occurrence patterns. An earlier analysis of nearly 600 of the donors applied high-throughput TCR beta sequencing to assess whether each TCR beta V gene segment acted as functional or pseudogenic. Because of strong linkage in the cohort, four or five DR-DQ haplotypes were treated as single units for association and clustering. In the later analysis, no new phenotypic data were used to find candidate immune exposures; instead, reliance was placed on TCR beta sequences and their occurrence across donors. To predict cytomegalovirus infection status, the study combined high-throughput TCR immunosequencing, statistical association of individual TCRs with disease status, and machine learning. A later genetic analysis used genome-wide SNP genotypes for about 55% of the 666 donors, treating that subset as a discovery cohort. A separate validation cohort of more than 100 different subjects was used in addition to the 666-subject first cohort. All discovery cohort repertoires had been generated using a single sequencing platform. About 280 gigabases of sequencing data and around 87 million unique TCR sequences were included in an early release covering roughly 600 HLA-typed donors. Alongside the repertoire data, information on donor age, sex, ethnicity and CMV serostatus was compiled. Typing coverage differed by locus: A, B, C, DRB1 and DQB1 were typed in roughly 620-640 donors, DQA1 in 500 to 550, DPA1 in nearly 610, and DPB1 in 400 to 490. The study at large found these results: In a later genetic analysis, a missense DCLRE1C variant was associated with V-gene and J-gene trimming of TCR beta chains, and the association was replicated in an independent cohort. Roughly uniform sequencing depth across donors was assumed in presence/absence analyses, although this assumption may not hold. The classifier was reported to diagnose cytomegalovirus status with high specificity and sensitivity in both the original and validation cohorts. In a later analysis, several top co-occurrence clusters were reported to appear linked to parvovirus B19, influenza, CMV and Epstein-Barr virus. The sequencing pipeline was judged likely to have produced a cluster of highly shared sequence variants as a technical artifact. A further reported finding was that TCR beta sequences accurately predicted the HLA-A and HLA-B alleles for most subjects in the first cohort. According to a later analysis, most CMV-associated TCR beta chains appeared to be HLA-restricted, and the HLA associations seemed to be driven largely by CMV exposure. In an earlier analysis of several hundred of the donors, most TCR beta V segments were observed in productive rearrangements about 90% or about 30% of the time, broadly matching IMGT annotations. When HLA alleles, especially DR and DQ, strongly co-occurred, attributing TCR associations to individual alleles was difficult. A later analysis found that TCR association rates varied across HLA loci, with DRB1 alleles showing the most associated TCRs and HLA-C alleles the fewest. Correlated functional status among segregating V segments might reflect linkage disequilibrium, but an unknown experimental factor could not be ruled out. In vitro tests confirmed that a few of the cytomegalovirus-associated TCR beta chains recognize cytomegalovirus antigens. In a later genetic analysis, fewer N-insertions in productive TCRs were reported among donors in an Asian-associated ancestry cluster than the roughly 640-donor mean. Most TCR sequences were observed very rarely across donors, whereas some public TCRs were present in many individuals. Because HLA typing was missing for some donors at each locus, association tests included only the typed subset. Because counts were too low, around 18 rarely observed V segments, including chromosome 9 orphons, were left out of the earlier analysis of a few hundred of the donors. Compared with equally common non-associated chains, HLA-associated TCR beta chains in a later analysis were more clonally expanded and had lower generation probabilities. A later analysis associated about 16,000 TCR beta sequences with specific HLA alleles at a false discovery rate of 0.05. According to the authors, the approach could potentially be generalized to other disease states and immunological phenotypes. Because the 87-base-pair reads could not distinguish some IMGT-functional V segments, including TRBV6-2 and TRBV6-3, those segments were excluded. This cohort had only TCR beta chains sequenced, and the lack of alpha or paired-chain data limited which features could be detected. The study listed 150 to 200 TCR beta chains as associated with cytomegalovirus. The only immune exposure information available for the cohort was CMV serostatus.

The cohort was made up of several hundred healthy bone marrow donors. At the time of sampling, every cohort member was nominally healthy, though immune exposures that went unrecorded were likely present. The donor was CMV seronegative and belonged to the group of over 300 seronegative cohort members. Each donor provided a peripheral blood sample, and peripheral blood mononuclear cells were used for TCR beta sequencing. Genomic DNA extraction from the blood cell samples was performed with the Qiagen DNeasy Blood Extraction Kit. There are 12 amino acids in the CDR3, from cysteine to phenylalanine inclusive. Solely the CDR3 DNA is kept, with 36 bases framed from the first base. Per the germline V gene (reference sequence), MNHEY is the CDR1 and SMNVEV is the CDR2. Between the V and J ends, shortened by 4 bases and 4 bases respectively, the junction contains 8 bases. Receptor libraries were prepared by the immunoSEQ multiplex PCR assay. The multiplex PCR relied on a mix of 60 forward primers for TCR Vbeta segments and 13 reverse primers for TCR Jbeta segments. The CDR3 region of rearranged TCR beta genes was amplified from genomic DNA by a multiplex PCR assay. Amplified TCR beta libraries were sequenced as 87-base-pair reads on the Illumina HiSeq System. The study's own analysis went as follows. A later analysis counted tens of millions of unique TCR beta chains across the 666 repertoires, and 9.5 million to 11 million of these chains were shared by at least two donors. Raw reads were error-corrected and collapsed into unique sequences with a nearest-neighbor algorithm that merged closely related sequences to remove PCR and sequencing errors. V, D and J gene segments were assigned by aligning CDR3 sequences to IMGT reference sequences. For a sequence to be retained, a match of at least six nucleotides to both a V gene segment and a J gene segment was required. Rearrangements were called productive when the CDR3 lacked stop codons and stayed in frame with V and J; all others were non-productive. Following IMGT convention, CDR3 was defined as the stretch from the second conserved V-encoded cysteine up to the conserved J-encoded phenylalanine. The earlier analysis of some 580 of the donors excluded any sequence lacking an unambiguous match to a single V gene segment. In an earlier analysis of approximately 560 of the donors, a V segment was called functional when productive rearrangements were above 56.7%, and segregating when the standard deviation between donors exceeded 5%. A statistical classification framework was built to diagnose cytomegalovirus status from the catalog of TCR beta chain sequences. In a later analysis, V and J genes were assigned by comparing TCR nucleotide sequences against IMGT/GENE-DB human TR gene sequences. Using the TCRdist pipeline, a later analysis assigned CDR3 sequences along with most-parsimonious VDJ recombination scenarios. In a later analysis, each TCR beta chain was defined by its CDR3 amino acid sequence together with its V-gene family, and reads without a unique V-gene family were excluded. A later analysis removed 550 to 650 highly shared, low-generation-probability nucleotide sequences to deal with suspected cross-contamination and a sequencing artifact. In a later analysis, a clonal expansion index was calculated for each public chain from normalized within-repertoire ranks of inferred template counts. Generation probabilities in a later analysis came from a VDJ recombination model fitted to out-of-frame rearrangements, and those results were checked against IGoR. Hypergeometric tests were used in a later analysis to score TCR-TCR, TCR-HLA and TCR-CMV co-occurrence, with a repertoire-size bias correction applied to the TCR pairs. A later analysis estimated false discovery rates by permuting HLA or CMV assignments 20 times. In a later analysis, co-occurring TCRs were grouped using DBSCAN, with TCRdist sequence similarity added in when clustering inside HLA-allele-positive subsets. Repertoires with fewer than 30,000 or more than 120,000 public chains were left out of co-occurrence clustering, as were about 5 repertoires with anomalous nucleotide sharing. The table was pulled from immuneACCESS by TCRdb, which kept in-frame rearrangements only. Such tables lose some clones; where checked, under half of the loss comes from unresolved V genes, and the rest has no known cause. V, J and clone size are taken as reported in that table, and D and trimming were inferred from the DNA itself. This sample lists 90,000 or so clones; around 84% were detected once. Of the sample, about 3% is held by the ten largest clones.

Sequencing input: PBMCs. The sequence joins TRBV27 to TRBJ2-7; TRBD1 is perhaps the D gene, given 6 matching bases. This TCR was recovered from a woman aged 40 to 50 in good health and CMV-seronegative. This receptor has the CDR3 CASSSTGYEQYF. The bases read TGTGCCAGCAGTTCGACAGGTTACGAGCAGTACTTC.